This TCR beta chain was captured in a study of cytomegalovirus exposure and HLA in healthy donors. General study findings and limits: In the roughly 130 validation repertoires, a later analysis found that first-cohort TCR clusters tended to co-occur.

Produced via immunoSEQ multiplex PCR; TCRdb's table is partial and in-frame only. The data contain 250,000 to 400,000 clones, 70% to 90% of them singletons. To note about this clone: No antigen is known for it.

V lost 8 bases to trimming and J lost 7 bases; unmatched junction nucleotides: 19. The V gene's germline CDR1 is SGHRS and CDR2 YFSETQ. The CDR3 totals 17 residues. Material for sequencing was PBMCs. The gene calls are TRBV5-1 and TRBJ1-4; 8 nucleotides line up with TRBD1. This TCR was recovered from a man aged 25-45 years in good health and CMV-seronegative. CDR3 sequence reads: CASRRDRNLSGGEKLFF. DNA for the CDR3: TGCGCCAGTCGGAGGGACAGGAATCTCAGTGGGGGTGAAAAACTGTTTTTT.